This T cell receptor beta chain is drawn from a study of cytomegalovirus exposure and HLA in healthy donors. Concerning this clone: The antigen is not known.

Both 60 Vbeta primers and 13 Jbeta primers went into the PCR. Data came from immunoSEQ multiplex PCR; TCRdb stores just in-frame clones and leaves some out. The sample includes roughly 120,000 clones, approximately 80% of them seen just once. The germline V gene encodes CDR1 SGHAT and CDR2 FQNNGV. The CDR3 runs to 14 residues. V trimming: 7 bases; J trimming: 7 bases; junction bases outside the gene matches: 11. Study conclusions and caveats: Donors were assumed by presence/absence analyses to have roughly uniform sequencing depth. Highly shared sequence variants in one cluster were likely a sequencing artifact.

Sequencing was done on a sample of PBMCs. The chain combines TRBV11-2 with TRBJ2-7; 9 nucleotides match TRBD1. This receptor was taken from a male donor in good health and CMV-seropositive. CDR3 region: CASITGQGRREQYF. The DNA of the CDR3 is TGTGCCAGCATTACTGGACAGGGGCGGCGAGAGCAGTACTTC.